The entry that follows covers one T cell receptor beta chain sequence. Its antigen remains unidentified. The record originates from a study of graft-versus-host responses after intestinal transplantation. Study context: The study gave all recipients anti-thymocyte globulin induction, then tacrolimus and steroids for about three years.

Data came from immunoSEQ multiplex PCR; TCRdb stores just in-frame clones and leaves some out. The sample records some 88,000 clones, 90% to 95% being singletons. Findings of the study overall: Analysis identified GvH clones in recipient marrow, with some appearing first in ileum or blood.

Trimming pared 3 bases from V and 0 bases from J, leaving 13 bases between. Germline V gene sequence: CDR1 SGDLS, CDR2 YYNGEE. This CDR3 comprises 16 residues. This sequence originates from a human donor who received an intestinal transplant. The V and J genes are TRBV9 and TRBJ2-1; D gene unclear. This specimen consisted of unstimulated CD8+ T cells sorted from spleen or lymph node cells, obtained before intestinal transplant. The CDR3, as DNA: TGTGCCAGCAGCGCCGAACCCACAAGCTCCTACAATGAGCAGTTCTTC. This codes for CASSAEPTSSYNEQFF.